Detailed here is one T cell receptor (beta chain). No antigen is known for it. These data belong to a study of cytomegalovirus exposure and HLA in healthy donors. General study results and limits: As a later analysis showed, a missense DCLRE1C variant was linked to trimming of TCR beta V- and J-genes. Sequence variants that were highly shared formed a cluster that was likely a sequencing artifact. With further analysis later on, most CMV-associated TCR beta chains appeared HLA-restricted.

Primers: 60 Vbeta forward and 13 Jbeta reverse. How the authors handled the data: Later analysis identified 65 million to 80 million unique TCR beta chains, 10 million to 12 million shared. TCRdb's copy holds only in-frame clones and misses some; the assay was immunoSEQ multiplex PCR. The DNA was the basis for D and trimming; V, J and clone size are from that table. The sample has around 78,000 clones. With V trimmed by 6 bases and J by 1 base, 4 bases remained unmatched. The CDR3 sequence is 15 residues long. In germline, CDR1 is WNHNN, CDR2 SYGVQD (reference sequence). The genes are TRBV10-1 and TRBJ2-7; TRBD2 matches 12 bases. Sample: PBMCs. The sequence derives from a man younger than 35 in good health and CMV-seropositive. The CDR3 DNA is TGCGCCAGCAGACTTCTAGCGGGAGGGTCCTACGAGCAGTACTTC. It translates to CASRLLAGGSYEQYF.